This is a list of T cell receptor beta chains from one sample in a study of post-analysis software for immune sequencing data. TCRdb reanalysed the PCR reads using MiXCR and keeps one entry per CDR3 protein. The table has roughly 800,000 distinct CDR3 sequences, about 53% seen once. Input material: blood. The receptor set was obtained from a girl aged 10-17 years with multiple sclerosis. Each CDR3 is given with its conserved first and last residue. D genes are given only for firm matches. Only part of the rows carry a size: once, few, many, or a class if the clone is expanded.

j_call,d_call,v_call,clone_size,cdr3_nt,cdr3_aa
TRBJ2-5,-,TRBV20-1,-,TGCAGTGCTAGAGCACGGAGGGCGTACCAAGAGACCCAGTACTTC,CSARARRAYQETQYF
TRBJ2-4,-,TRBV4-2,few,TGTGCCAGCAGCCAAGCGGGCCCTGGGATTGCGCTAGCCAAAAACATTCAGTACTTC,CASSQAGPGIALAKNIQYF
TRBJ2-5,-,TRBV9,few,TGTGCCAGCAGCGTCGGCCTTCCGGAGGAGACCCAGTACTTC,CASSVGLPEETQYF
TRBJ1-2,-,TRBV6-1,-,TGTGCCAGCAGCGACATGCGGGGCTACACCTTC,CASSDMRGYTF
TRBJ1-2,TRBD1,TRBV7-3,few,TGTGCCAGCAGCCGCGGACAGGGGGCGCATGGCTACACCTTC,CASSRGQGAHGYTF
TRBJ1-1,TRBD1,TRBV5-1,-,TGCGCCAGCAGGCGGACAGGGGATGAAGCTTTCTTT,CASRRTGDEAFF
TRBJ2-3,TRBD1,TRBV25-1,-,TGTGCCAGCGCCGGGACAGGGAGACCAGATACGCAGTATTTT,CASAGTGRPDTQYF
TRBJ2-7,TRBD2,TRBV30,-,TGTGCCTGGAGTGTCGCGCTAGCGGGGTTCGAGCAGTACTTC,CAWSVALAGFEQYF
TRBJ2-1,TRBD2,TRBV29-1,-,TGCAGCGTTGGGGGGCTAGCGGGACATGGTGAGCAGTTCTTC,CSVGGLAGHGEQFF
TRBJ2-6,-,TRBV19,-,TGTGCCAGTAGAATTGAGGGCGTCTCTGGGGCCAACGTCCTGACTTTC,CASRIEGVSGANVLTF
TRBJ2-7,-,TRBV29-1,few,TGCAGCGTTGTTGCCAGGACCAAAGGCTCCTACGAGCAGTACTTC,CSVVARTKGSYEQYF
TRBJ1-1,-,TRBV4-1,-,TGCGCCACTTCAGCCGGGGCCCTGAACACTGAAGCTTTCTTT,CATSAGALNTEAFF
TRBJ2-7,TRBD2,TRBV29-1,many,TGCAGCGTTGAAGACCGTCGCGGGGGCGAGCAGTACTTC,CSVEDRRGGEQYF
TRBJ2-5,-,TRBV29-1,few,TGCAGCGTTGGTCTCTGGGAGACCCAGTACTTC,CSVGLWETQYF
TRBJ2-1,-,TRBV6-5,few,TGTGCCAGCAGCTCACTCGGTGAGCAGTTCTTC,CASSSLGEQFF
TRBJ1-2,-,TRBV4-2,-,TGTGCCAGCAGCCCCGGGACAATCTATGGCTACACCTTC,CASSPGTIYGYTF
TRBJ1-2,-,TRBV7-9,-,TGTGCCAGCAGCTTAGTGATAAACAGGGATAAGACCTATGGCTACACCTTC,CASSLVINRDKTYGYTF
TRBJ2-5,TRBD1,TRBV2,-,TGTGCCAGCAGAGGCCCGACAGGGCTCCAAGAGACCCAGTACTTC,CASRGPTGLQETQYF
TRBJ2-7,-,TRBV7-9,few,TGTGCCAGCAGCTTAGCTACGGGGGACTCCTACGAGCAGTACTTC,CASSLATGDSYEQYF
TRBJ2-7,TRBD2,TRBV7-9,-,TGTGCCAGCAGCTCACCGACTAGCGGGAGATCGGACGAGCGGTACTTC,CASSSPTSGRSDERYF
TRBJ1-2,TRBD1,TRBV5-1,once,TGCGCCAGCAGCTCCTACAGGGGGTTCCCTGATGGCTACACCTTC,CASSSYRGFPDGYTF
TRBJ2-7,-,TRBV20-1,-,TGCAGTGCTGAAGACAGGGAGGGAACCTACGAGCAGTACTTC,CSAEDREGTYEQYF
TRBJ2-7,TRBD2,TRBV5-1,few,TGCGCCAGCAGCTTGGTGAGCGGGGTTTACGAGCAGTACTTC,CASSLVSGVYEQYF
TRBJ1-2,TRBD1,TRBV28,-,TGTGCCAGCAATCGAGGGGGCGCGGGGTTTCGTTATGGCTACACCTTC,CASNRGGAGFRYGYTF
TRBJ2-1,-,TRBV29-1,few,TGCAGCGCCACCTCCCAGGGAGTCAATGAGCAGTTCTTC,CSATSQGVNEQFF
TRBJ1-2,-,TRBV25-1,-,TGTGCCAGCAGTGAATCCCCCCCTACAGGCTACACCTTC,CASSESPPTGYTF
TRBJ2-7,TRBD1,TRBV7-9,few,TGTGCCAGCAGGGGGGGACAGGGCCTCATCTACGAGCAGTACTTC,CASRGGQGLIYEQYF
TRBJ2-7,TRBD1,TRBV5-6,few,TGTGCCAGCAGCCCGCTGGGACAGGGAACATCCTCCTACGAGCAGTACTTC,CASSPLGQGTSSYEQYF
TRBJ2-7,-,TRBV27,-,TGTGCCAGCAAGCGGACCTCAGGTGGCGAGCAGTACTTC,CASKRTSGGEQYF
TRBJ2-6,-,TRBV6-6,-,TGTGCCAGCAGTTACGTCGGGGCCCCTGGGGCCAACGTCCTGACTTTC,CASSYVGAPGANVLTF
TRBJ2-1,TRBD2,TRBV29-1,-,TGCAGCCGGACTAGCGGGGGGGCGAATGAGCAGTTCTTC,CSRTSGGANEQFF